Described below is a single TCR beta chain sequence and its context. The record originates from a study of blood T cell repertoires in COVID-19. Study details: Acute and convalescent COVID-19 samples came from the United States, Italy and Spain. In each case, the material was cDNA or gDNA derived from T cells, B-cell-depleted T cells, or PBMCs.

The V segment lost 6 bases and the J segment 3 bases; nucleotides outside the gene matches: 13. CDR1 is KGHSH, CDR2 LQKENI, per germline. This CDR3 has 16 amino acids. In the original workflow: Counts of nucleated cells, estimated from reference gene primer amplification, were obtained. Libraries were prepared by immunoSEQ multiplex PCR; TCRdb keeps only in-frame clonotypes and omits some of them. V and J calls and clone size are those listed in that table; D and trimming were worked out from the DNA. Among around 140,000 clones listed, approximately 89% were seen once. The specimen was peripheral blood. This chain uses TRBV18 with TRBJ1-1, with 7 nucleotides matching TRBD1. The TCR originated in a man in his 60s with active or convalescent COVID-19. This chain's CDR3 is CASSPRQGGLYTEAFF. CDR3 bases: TGTGCCAGCTCCCCTCGACAGGGCGGGTTGTACACTGAAGCTTTCTTT.